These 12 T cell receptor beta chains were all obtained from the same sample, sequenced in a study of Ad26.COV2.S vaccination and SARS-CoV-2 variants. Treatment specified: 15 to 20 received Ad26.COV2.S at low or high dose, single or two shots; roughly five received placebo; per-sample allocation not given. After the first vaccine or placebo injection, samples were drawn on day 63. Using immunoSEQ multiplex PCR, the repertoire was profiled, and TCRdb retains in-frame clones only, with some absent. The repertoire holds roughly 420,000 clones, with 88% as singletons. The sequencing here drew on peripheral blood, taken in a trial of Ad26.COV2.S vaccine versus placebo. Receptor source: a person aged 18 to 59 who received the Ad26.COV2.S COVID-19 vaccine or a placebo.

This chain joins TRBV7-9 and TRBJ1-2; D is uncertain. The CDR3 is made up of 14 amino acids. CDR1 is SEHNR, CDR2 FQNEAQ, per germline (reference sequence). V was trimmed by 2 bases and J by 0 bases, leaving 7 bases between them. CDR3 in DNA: TGTGCCAGCAGCTTAAGAGAAGCTAACTATGGCTACACCTTC. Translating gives CASSLREANYGYTF.

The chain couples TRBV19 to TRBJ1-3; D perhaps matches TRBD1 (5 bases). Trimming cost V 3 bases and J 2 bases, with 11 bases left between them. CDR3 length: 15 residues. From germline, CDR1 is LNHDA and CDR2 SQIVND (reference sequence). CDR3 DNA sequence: TGTGCCAGTAGTATGGGGGAATATACTGGAAACACCATATATTTT. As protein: CASSMGEYTGNTIYF. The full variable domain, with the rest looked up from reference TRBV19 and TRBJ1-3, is DGGITQSPKYLFRKEGQNVTLSCEQNLNHDAMYWYRQDPGQGLRLIYYSQIVNDFQKGDIAEGYSVSREKKESFPLTVTSAQKNPTAFYLCASSMGEYTGNTIYFGEGSWLTVV.

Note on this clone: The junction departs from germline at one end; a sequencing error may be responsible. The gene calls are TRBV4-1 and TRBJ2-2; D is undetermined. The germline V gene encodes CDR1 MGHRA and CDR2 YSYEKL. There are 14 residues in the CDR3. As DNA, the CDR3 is TGCGCCAGCACCCAAGATCCCCTGTCCGGGGAGCTGTTTTTT. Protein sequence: CASTQDPLSGELFF.

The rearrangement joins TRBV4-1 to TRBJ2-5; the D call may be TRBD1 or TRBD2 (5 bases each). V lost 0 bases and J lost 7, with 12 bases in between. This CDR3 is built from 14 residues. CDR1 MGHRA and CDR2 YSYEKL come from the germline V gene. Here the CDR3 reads CASSQDPLGRTQYF. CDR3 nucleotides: TGCGCCAGCAGCCAAGATCCTTTGGGACGGACCCAGTACTTC.

DNA of the CDR3: TGCGCCAGCAGCCAAGATCCAGGGGGTTACCAGCCCCAGCATTTT. It translates to CASSQDPGGYQPQHF. The V and J genes are TRBV4-3 and TRBJ1-5; 7 bases line up with TRBD1. The CDR3 consists of 15 residues. The ends lost 0 bases at V and 7 bases at J; junction bases unmatched: 6. The germline V gene has CDR1 LGHNA and CDR2 YSLEER.

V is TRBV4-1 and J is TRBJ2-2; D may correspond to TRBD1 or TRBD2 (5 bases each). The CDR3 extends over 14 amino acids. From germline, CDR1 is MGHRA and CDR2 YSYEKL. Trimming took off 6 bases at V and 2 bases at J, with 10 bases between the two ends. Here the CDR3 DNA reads TGCGCCAGCAGACTCGGGACCAACACCGGGGAGCTGTTTTTT. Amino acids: CASRLGTNTGELFF.

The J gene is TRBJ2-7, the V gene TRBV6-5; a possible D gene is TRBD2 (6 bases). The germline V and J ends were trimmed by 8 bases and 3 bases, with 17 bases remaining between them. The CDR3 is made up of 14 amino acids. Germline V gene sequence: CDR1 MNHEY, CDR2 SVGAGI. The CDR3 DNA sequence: TGTGCCAGCTTGGTGGGGCCGCGGGGCTACGAGCAGTACTTC. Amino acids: CASLVGPRGYEQYF.

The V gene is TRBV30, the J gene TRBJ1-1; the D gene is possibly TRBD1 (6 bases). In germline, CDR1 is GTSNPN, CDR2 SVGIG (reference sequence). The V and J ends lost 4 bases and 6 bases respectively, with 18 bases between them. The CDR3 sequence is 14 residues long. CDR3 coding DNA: TGTGCCTGGACCCTTCCGGACCGGGGGCCTGAAGCTTTCTTT. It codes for CAWTLPDRGPEAFF.

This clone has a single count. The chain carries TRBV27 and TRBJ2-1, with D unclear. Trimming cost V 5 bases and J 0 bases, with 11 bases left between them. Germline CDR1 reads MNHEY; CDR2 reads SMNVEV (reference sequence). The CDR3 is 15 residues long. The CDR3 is CASSPGRSSYNEQFF. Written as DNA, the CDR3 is TGTGCCAGCAGTCCAGGACGAAGCTCCTACAATGAGCAGTTCTTC.

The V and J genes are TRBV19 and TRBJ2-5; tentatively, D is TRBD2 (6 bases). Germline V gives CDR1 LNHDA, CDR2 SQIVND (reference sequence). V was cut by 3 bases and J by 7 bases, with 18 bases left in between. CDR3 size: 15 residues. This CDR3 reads CASSMGRDRAGTQYF. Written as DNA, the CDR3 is TGTGCCAGTAGTATGGGAAGGGACCGAGCGGGGACCCAGTACTTC.

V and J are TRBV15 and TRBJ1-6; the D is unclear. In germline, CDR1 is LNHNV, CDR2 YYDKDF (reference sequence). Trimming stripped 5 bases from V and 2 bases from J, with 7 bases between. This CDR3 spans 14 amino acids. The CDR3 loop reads CATSPVPYNSPLHF. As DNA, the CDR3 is TGTGCCACCAGCCCCGTTCCCTATAATTCACCCCTCCACTTT.

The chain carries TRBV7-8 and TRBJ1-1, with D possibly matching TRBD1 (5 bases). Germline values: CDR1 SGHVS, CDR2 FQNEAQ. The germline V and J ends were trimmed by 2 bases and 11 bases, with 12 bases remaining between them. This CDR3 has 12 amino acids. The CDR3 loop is CASSLRGPGAFF. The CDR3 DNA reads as TGTGCCAGCAGCTTAAGGGGCCCCGGGGCTTTCTTT.